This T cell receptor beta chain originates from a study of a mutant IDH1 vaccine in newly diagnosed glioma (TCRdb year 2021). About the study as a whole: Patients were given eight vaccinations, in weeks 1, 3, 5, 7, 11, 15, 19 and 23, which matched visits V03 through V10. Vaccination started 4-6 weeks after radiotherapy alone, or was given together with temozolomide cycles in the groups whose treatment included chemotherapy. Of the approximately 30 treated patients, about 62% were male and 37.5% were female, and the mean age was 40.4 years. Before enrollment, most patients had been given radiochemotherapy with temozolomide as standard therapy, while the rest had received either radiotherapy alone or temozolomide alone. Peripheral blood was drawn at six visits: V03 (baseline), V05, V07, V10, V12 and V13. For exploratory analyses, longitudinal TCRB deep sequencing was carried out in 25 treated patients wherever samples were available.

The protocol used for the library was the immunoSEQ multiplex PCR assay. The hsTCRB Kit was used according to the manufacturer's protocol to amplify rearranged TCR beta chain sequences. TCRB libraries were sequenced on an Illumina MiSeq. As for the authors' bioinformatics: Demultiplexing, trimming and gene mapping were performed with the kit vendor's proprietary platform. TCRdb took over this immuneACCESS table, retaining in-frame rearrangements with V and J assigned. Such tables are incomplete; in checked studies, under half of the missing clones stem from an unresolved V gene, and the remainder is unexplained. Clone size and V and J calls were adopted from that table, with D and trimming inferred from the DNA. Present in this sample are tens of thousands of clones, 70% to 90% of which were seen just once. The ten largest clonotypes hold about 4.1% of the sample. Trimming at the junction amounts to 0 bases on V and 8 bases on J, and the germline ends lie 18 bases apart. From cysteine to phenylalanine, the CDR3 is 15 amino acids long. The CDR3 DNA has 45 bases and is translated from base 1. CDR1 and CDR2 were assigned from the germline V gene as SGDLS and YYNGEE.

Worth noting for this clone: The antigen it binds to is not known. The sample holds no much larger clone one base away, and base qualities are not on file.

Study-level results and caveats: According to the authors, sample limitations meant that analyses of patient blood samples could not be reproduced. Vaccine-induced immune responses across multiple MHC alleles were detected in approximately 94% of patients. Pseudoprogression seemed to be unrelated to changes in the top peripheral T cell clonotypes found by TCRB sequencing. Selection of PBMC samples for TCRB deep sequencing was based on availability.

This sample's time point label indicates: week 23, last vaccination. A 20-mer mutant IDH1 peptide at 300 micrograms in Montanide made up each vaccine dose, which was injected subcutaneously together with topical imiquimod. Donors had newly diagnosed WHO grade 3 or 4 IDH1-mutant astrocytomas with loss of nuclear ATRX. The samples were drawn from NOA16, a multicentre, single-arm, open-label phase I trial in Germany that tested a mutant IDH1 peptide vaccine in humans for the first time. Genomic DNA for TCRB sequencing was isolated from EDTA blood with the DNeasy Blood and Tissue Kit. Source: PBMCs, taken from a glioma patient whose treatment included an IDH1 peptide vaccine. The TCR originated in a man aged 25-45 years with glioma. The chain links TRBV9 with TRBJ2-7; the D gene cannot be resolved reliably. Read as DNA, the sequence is TGTGCCAGCAGCGTAGGGGAAGGGTTTATAGGAAAGCAGTACTTC. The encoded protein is CASSVGEGFIGKQYF.